The rows below give T cell receptor beta chains drawn from one sample of a study of blood T cells in healthy people across ages. Using its own MiXCR run on the 5' RACE reads, TCRdb lists one record per CDR3 protein. This table holds 780,000 or so distinct CDR3 sequences, 20% to 25% found once. The data were also submitted as part of a second study, on T cells of mothers and their children.

The sequenced material came from blood. The receptors originated from a boy aged 5-17 years in good health. CDR3s include the opening cysteine and the closing phenylalanine or tryptophan. A D gene is named only where the DNA matches it firmly. The size field is filled for only some rows; it gives once, few, many or a size class.

v_call	j_call	d_call	clone_size	cdr3_nt	cdr3_aa
TRBV29-1	TRBJ2-7	TRBD1	few	TGCAGCGTGGCTAACGAGGGGGCCCCTCCCTGCGAGCAGTACTTC	CSVANEGAPPCEQYF
TRBV9	TRBJ2-7	TRBD2	many	TGTGCCAGCAGCCCCAGTTGGGGAGGGAACGAGCAGTACTTC	CASSPSWGGNEQYF
TRBV29-1	TRBJ2-4	TRBD1	few	TGCAGCGTGGCCCTGGGACGGGACAGACCTGAGTACTTC	CSVALGRDRPEYF
TRBV15	TRBJ2-5	-	-	TGTGCCACCAGCAGAGATGACGGGACCCAGTACTTC	CATSRDDGTQYF
TRBV7-2	TRBJ1-2	-	few	TGTGCCAGCACCCTCGGTCCCGGCAGAGTCTATGGCTACACCTTC	CASTLGPGRVYGYTF
TRBV6-2/TRBV6-3	TRBJ2-5	-	-	TGTGCCAGCATTCAAGCGAGGGGGGAGACCCAGTACTTC	CASIQARGETQYF
TRBV7-8	TRBJ2-7	TRBD2	-	TGTGCCAGCAGCACCTCGGGGCGGGAGGCCCTCTACGAGCAGTACTTC	CASSTSGREALYEQYF
TRBV6-1	TRBJ1-4	TRBD1	many	TGTGCCAGCAGTGAAAACGACAGGGTTTGGGAAAAACTGTTTTTT	CASSENDRVWEKLFF
TRBV4-1	TRBJ1-5	-	few	TGCGCCAGCAGCCTCGTTAGCGTTGGCGAGGATCAGCCCCAGCATTTT	CASSLVSVGEDQPQHF
TRBV7-8	TRBJ2-7	TRBD1	-	TGTGCCAGCAGCTTAGCGACAGGGGTTTACGAGCAGTACTTC	CASSLATGVYEQYF